The entry below gives a single TCR beta chain sequence along with its context. Germline V gives CDR1 LGHNA, CDR2 YNFKEQ. The CDR3 covers 16 residues. This sample was taken from a study of CXCR3-negative and CXCR3-positive naive CD8 T cells. Via 5' RACE with UMI labels, TRB cDNA libraries were prepared. TCRdb reprocessed the 5' RACE reads and keeps a single row for each CDR3 protein, giving no DNA. In all, the sample yields 56,000 or so distinct CDR3 sequences. The specimen sequenced was memory CD8+ T cells from blood. The genes are TRBV4-2 and TRBJ2-2; TCRdb's D call, TRBD2, is unchecked because there is no DNA. The receptor was isolated from a human donor in good health. Some clones in this sample may be carry-over from other donors' samples. The CDR3 sequence: CASSQDWTSPTGELFF.